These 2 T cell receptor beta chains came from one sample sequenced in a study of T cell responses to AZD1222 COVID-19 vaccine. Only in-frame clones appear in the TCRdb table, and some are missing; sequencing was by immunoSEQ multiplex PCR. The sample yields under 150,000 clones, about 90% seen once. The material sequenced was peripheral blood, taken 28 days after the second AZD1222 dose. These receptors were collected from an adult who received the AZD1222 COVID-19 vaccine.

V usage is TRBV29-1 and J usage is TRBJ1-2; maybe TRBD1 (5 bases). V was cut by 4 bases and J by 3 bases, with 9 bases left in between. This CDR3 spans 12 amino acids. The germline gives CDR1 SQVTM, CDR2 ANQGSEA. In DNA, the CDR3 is TGCAGCGTTGTAGGGGAGTACTATGGCTACACCTTC. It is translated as CSVVGEYYGYTF.

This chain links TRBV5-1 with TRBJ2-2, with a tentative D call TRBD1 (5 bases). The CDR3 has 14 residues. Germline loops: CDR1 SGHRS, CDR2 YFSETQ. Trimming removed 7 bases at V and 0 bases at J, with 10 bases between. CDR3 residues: CASAQGTNTGELFF. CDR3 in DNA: TGCGCCAGCGCCCAGGGCACGAACACCGGGGAGCTGTTTTTT.